Below are 8 T cell receptor beta chains sequenced from a single sample in a study of CD8+ T cells in alopecia areata (dated by TCRdb to 2016 to 2019). Explained via the paper, the time point label denotes: about 4 weeks on oral tofacitinib. This specimen's treatment or condition label, interpreted: oral pan-JAK inhibitor, 5-10 mg twice daily. Libraries were made using the immunoSEQ multiplex PCR assay. RNA was extracted from all samples and reverse transcribed into cDNA as template for TCR sequencing. Entries here come from immuneACCESS through TCRdb and include only in-frame sequences with V and J called. Some clones fail to appear in such tables; in the studies checked, an unresolved V gene covers under half of the shortfall, and the cause of the remainder is unknown. A total of roughly 190,000 clones appear in this sample, approximately 60% of them only once. 3% to 4% of the sample rests with the top ten.

The sample consisted of CD4+ T cells sorted from blood, taken at week 4, from a patient treated with tofacitinib. The source of these receptors is a human donor with alopecia areata.

This sequence joins TRBV2 and TRBJ2-7; no clear D. The CDR3 sequence is 14 residues long. The germline CDR1 and CDR2 sequences are SNHLY and FYNNEI. V lost 0 bases, J lost 3 bases, and 9 bases lay in between. CDR3 amino acids: CASSEAPVNYEQYF. The CDR3, as DNA: TGTGCCAGCAGTGAAGCGCCTGTTAACTACGAGCAGTACTTC.

CDR3 coding DNA: TGCAGCGTGGGGACATCGAACACCGGGGAGCTGTTTTTT. Translation gives CSVGTSNTGELFF. The genes are TRBV29-1 and TRBJ2-2, with a possible D match to TRBD1 (6 bases). This CDR3 comprises 13 residues. The germline V gene has CDR1 SQVTM and CDR2 ANQGSEA. Trimming cost V 6 bases and J 0 bases, with 8 bases left between them.

V and J are TRBV29-1 and TRBJ1-1, with 7 bases that match TRBD1. The CDR3 is made up of 11 amino acids. In germline, CDR1 is SQVTM, CDR2 ANQGSEA. V was pared by 4 bases and J by 10 bases, with 6 bases of the junction left unmatched. This CDR3 is CSVARSGGAFF. The DNA for the CDR3 is TGCAGCGTTGCTCGCTCAGGGGGAGCTTTCTTT.

The rearrangement links TRBV30 to TRBJ1-1; a possible D gene is TRBD1 (5 bases). Germline values: CDR1 GTSNPN, CDR2 SVGIG (reference sequence). This CDR3 is 13 amino acids long. V lost 4 bases to trimming and J lost 4 bases, with 13 bases between them. CDR3 DNA: TGTGCCTGGAACTCGGGGCGGTCCACTGAAGCTTTCTTT. This codes for CAWNSGRSTEAFF. Looking up the rest from reference TRBV30 and TRBJ1-1 gives the full variable domain: SQTIHQWPATLVQPVGSPLSLECTVEGTSNPNLYWYRQAAGRGLQLLFYSVGIGQISSEVPQNLSASRPQDRQFILSSKKLLLSDSGFYLCAWNSGRSTEAFFGQGTRLTVV.

The chain recombines TRBV6-5 with TRBJ2-3; D remains unclear. Germline V lookup: CDR1 MNHEY, CDR2 SVGAGI. The CDR3 loop spans 13 amino acids. Deletions cut 1 base from V and 5 bases from J, with 7 bases between. CDR3 residues: CASSYYDGDTQYF. As DNA, the CDR3 is TGTGCCAGCAGTTACTATGACGGAGATACGCAGTATTTT.

CDR3 loop: CAWRGQIVTDTQYF. The CDR3 DNA sequence: TGTGCCTGGAGGGGACAGATAGTTACAGATACGCAGTATTTT. The genes are TRBV30 and TRBJ2-3; 7 bases agree with TRBD1. V lost 3 bases to trimming and J lost 3 bases; unmatched junction nucleotides: 6. The CDR3 contains 14 residues. Germline CDR1 GTSNPN, CDR2 SVGIG (reference sequence).

J is TRBJ1-1 and V is TRBV30, with D uncertain. V was trimmed by 4 bases and J by 5 bases, leaving 8 bases between them. The CDR3 contains 11 residues. Germline V lookup: CDR1 GTSNPN, CDR2 SVGIG (reference sequence). CDR3 DNA sequence: TGTGCCTGGACGTCGGGTACTGAAGCTTTCTTT. This translates into CAWTSGTEAFF. The variable domain in full, with the rest retrieved from reference TRBV30 and TRBJ1-1, is SQTIHQWPATLVQPVGSPLSLECTVEGTSNPNLYWYRQAAGRGLQLLFYSVGIGQISSEVPQNLSASRPQDRQFILSSKKLLLSDSGFYLCAWTSGTEAFFGQGTRLTVV.

V is TRBV7-2 and J is TRBJ1-3, with unresolved D. Trimming removed 0 bases from V and 4 bases from J, with 1 base in between. The germline V gene encodes CDR1 SGHTA and CDR2 FQGNSA. The length of the CDR3 is 12 residues. CDR3 sequence reads: CASSLAGNTIYF. CDR3 sequence (DNA): TGTGCCAGCAGCTTAGCCGGAAACACCATATATTTT.